This record looks at one TCR beta chain sequence and its context. These data are taken from a study of T cell changes during pregnancy in multiple sclerosis. Trimming took 2 bases from V and 3 from J; bases not matched to a gene: 0. The CDR3 runs to 12 residues. Germline V gene sequence: CDR1 SQVTM, CDR2 ANQGSEA. Data came from immunoSEQ multiplex PCR; TCRdb stores just in-frame clones and leaves some out. This sample has approximately 99,000 clones, with 85% to 95% found just once. The chain employs TRBV29-1 and TRBJ2-7; 8 bases line up with TRBD2. The starting material was peripheral blood, obtained after pregnancy. The clonotype was recovered from a female donor with multiple sclerosis, enrolled in a pregnancy study. CDR3 coding DNA: TGCAGCGTTGAAACTAGCGGCTACGAGCAGTACTTC. This translates into CSVETSGYEQYF.